This T cell receptor (beta chain) was documented in a study of blood T cells in healthy people across ages. CDR1 is SGHTA and CDR2 is FQGTGA in the germline V gene. J lost 2 bases, V lost 2 bases, and 6 bases had no gene match. The CDR3 extends over 18 amino acids. A second PCR, run for about 7 to 11 cycles, used a sample-barcoded 5' primer plus a J-beta primer mix. TCRdb reanalysed the 5' RACE reads using MiXCR and keeps one entry per CDR3 protein. The repertoire consists of about 780,000 distinct CDR3 sequences, with about half occurring once and the leading ten covering 15% to 20%. Material for sequencing was blood. The source is a man at least 80 years old in good health. The chain joins TRBV7-3 to TRBJ2-1; 13 bases match TRBD2. The CDR3 loop reads CASSLAHGLAGAYNEQFF. As DNA, the CDR3 is TGTGCCAGCAGCTTAGCCCACGGACTAGCGGGAGCCTACAATGAGCAGTTCTTC.